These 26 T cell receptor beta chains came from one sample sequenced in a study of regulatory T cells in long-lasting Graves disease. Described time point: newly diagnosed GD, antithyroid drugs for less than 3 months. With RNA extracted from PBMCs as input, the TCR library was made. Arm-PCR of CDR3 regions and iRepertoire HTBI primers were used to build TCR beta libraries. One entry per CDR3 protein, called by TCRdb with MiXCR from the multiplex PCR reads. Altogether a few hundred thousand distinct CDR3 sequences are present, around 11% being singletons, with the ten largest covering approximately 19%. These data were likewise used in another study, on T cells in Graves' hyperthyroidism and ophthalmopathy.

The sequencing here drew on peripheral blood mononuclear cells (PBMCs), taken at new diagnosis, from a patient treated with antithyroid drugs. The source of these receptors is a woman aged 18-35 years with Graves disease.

Here the CDR3 reads CASSEEGGGSTDTQYF. The CDR3 DNA sequence: TGTGCCAGCAGTGAAGAAGGGGGAGGTAGCACAGATACGCAGTATTTT. The chain links TRBV6-1 to TRBJ2-3, with D perhaps given as TRBD1 or TRBD2 (6 bases each). The CDR3 has 16 residues. Germline assignment: CDR1 MNHNS and CDR2 SASEGT. The germline V and J ends were trimmed by 1 base and 0 bases, with 11 bases remaining between them.

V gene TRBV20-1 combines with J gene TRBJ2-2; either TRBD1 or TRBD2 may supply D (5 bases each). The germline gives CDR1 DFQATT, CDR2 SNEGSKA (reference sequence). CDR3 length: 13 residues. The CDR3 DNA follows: TGCCACCCCTTGGGACCAAGCACCGGGGAGCTGTTTTTT. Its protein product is CHPLGPSTGELFF.

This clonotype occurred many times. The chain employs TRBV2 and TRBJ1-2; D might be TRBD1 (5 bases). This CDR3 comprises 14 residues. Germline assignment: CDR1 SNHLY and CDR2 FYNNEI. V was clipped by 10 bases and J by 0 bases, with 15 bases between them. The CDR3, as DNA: TGTGCCACCGTTTACCAGGGAGCTAACTATGGCTACACCTTC. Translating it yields CATVYQGANYGYTF.

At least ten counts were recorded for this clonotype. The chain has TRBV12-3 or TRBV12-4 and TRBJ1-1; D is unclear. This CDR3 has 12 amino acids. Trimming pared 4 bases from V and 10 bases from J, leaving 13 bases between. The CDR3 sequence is CASSYDPVGAFF. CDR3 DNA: TGTGCCAGCAGTTACGACCCCGTCGGAGCTTTCTTT.

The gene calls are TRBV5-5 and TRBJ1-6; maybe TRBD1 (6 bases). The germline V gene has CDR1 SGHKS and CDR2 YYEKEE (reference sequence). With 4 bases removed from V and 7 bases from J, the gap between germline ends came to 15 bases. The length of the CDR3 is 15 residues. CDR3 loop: CASSVLTGRNSPLHF. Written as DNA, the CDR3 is TGTGCCAGCAGCGTTTTGACAGGAAGAAATTCACCCCTCCACTTT.

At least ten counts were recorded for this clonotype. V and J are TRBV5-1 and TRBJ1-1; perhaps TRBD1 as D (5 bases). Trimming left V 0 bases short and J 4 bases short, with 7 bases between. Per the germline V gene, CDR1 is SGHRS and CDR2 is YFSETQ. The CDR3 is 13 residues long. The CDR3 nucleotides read TGCGCCAGCAGCTTGGAAGGGACCACTGAAGCTTTCTTT. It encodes CASSLEGTTEAFF.

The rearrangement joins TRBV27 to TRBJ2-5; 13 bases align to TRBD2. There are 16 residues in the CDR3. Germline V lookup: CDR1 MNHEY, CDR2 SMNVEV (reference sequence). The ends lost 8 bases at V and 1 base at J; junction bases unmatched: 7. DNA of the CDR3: TGTGCCAGCCAAGATGGACTAGCGGGGGCCCAAGAGACCCAGTACTTC. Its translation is CASQDGLAGAQETQYF.

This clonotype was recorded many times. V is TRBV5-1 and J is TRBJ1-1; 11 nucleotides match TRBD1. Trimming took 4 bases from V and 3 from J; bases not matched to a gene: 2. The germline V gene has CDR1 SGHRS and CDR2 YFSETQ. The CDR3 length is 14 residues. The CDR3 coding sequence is TGCGCCAGCAGCGGGGGACAGGGGGACACTGAAGCTTTCTTT. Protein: CASSGGQGDTEAFF.

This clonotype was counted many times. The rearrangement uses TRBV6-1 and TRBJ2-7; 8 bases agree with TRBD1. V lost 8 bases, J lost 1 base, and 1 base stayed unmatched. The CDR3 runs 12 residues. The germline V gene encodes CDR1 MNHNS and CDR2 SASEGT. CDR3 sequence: CASGTGSYEQYV. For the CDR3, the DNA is TGTGCCAGCGGGACAGGATCCTACGAGCAGTACGTC.

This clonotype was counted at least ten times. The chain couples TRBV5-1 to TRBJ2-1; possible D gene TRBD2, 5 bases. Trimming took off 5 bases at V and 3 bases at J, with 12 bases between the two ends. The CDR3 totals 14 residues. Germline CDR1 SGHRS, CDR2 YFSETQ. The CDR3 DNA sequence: TGCGCCAGCAGTTCTAACCGGGACTACAATGAGCAGTTCTTC. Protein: CASSSNRDYNEQFF.

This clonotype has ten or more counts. The CDR3 region is CASSLARTSGGEDTQYF. In DNA, the CDR3 is TGCGCCAGCAGCTTGGCTAGGACTAGCGGGGGGGAGGATACGCAGTATTTT. The chain carries TRBV5-1 and TRBJ2-3; 15 bases align to TRBD2. The CDR3 is 17 residues long. V lost 0 bases, J lost 6 bases, and 5 bases stayed unmatched. Germline V CDR1 and CDR2: SGHRS, YFSETQ. Full variable domain (missing parts from reference TRBV5-1 and TRBJ2-3): KAGVTQTPRYLIKTRGQQVTLSCSPISGHRSVSWYQQTPGQGLQFLFEYFSETQRNKGNFPGRFSGRQFSNSRSEMNVSTLELGDSALYLCASSLARTSGGEDTQYFGPGTRLTVL.

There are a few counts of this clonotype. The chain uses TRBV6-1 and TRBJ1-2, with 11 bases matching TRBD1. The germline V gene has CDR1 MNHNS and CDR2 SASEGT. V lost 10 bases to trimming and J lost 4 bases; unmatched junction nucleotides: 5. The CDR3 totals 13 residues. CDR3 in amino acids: CATWTGGFYGYTF. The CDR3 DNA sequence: TGTGCCACCTGGACAGGGGGCTTCTATGGCTACACCTTC.

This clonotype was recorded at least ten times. The DNA for the CDR3 is TGTGCCAGCAGCTTGGCGGGGGTAGTGCAGCCCCAGCATTTT. Residues: CASSLAGVVQPQHF. The chain has TRBV5-6 and TRBJ1-5, with D perhaps matching TRBD1 (5 bases). CDR3 length: 14 residues. Germline CDR1 reads SGHDT; CDR2 reads YYEEEE. The V and J ends lost 0 bases and 7 bases respectively, with 11 bases between them. Variable domain in full (rest from reference TRBV5-6 and TRBJ1-5): DAGVTQSPTHLIKTRGQQVTLRCSPKSGHDTVSWYQQALGQGPQFIFQYYEEEERQRGNFPDRFSGHQFPNYSSELNVNALLLGDSALYLCASSLAGVVQPQHFGDGTRLSIL.

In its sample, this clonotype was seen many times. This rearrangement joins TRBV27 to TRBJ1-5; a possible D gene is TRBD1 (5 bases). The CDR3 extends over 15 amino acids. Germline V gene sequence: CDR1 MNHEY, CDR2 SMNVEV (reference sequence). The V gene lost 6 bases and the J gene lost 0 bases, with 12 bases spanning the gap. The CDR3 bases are TGTGCCAGCAGGGAAGACAGTCATAGCAATCAGCCCCAGCATTTT. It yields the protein CASREDSHSNQPQHF.

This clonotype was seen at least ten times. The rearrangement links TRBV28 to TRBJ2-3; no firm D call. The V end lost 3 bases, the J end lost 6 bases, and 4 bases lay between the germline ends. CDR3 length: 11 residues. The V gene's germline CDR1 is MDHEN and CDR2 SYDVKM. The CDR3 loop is CASSFGDTQYF. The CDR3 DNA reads TGTGCCAGCAGTTTCGGTGATACGCAGTATTTT.

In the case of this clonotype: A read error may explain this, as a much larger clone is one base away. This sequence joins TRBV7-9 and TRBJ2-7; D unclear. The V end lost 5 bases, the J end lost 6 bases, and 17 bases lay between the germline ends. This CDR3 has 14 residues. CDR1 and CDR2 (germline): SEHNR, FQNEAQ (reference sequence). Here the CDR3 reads CASSRKGRFGEQYF. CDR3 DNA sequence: TGTGCCAGCAGCCGGAAAGGAAGGTTTGGCGAGCAGTACTTC.

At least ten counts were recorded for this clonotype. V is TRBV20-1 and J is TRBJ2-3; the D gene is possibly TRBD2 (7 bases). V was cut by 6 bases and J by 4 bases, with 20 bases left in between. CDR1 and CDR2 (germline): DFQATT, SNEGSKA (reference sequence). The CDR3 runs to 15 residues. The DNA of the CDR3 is TGCAGTGCCAAGACCCCGGGGGGCTTCGCAGATACGCAGTATTTT. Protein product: CSAKTPGGFADTQYF.

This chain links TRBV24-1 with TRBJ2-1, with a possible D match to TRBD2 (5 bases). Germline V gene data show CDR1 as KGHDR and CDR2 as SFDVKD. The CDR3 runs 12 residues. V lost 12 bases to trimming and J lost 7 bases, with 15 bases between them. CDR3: CAGPGLGNEQFF. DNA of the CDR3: TGTGCCGGGCCAGGACTTGGGAATGAGCAGTTCTTC.

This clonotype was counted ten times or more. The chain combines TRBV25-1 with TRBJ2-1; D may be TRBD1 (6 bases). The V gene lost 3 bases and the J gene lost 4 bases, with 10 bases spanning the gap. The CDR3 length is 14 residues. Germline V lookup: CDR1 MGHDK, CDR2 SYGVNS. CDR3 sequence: CASSDRGFYNEQFF. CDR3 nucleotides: TGTGCCAGCAGTGATAGGGGGTTTTACAATGAGCAGTTCTTC.

The CDR3 here is CASSVGSHPTDTQYF. The CDR3 DNA sequence: TGTGCCAGCAGCGTAGGTTCCCATCCCACAGATACGCAGTATTTT. The rearrangement joins TRBV9 to TRBJ2-3, with no clear D. CDR1 is SGDLS, CDR2 YYNGEE, per germline. V lost 0 bases, J lost 2 bases, and 10 bases lay in between. CDR3 length: 15 amino acids. Based on the CDR3 plus reference TRBV9 and TRBJ2-3, the full variable domain is DSGVTQTPKHLITATGQRVTLRCSPRSGDLSVYWYQQSLDQGLQFLIQYYNGEERAKGNILERFSAQQFPDLHSELNLSSLELGDSALYFCASSVGSHPTDTQYFGPGTRLTVL.

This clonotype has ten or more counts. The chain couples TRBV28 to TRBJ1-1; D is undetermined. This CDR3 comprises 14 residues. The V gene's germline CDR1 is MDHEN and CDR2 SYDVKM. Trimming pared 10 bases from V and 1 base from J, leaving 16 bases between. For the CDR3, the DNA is TGTGCCACCTCAAGCATTGGGTGGAACACTGAAGCTTTCTTT. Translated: CATSSIGWNTEAFF.

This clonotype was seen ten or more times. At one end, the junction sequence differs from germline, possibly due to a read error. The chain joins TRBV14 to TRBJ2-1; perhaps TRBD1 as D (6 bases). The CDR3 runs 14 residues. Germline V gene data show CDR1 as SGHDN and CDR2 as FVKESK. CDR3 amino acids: CASRKDSPYSEQFF. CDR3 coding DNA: TGTGCCAGCAGAAAGGACAGCCCCTACAGTGAGCAGTTCTTC.

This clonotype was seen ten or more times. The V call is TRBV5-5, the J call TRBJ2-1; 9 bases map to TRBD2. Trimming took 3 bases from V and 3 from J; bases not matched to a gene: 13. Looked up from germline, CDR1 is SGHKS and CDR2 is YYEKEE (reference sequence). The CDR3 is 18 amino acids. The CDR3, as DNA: TGTGCCAGCAGCTGGGGACCCGGGCTAGCGGGGTACTACAATGAGCAGTTCTTC. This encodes CASSWGPGLAGYYNEQFF.

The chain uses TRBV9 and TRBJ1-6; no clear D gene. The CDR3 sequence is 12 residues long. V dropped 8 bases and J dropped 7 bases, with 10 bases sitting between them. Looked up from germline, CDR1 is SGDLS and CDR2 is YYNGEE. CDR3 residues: CASSGWNSPLHF. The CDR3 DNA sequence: TGTGCCAGTTCGGGGTGGAATTCACCCCTCCACTTT.

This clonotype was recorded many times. Written as DNA, the CDR3 is TGTGCCAGCAGCAGACAGGGTGCTCAGCCCCAGCATTTT. This codes for CASSRQGAQPQHF. V gene TRBV7-8 combines with J gene TRBJ1-5; 7 bases are shared with TRBD1. The CDR3 is 13 amino acids. Unmatched junction bases numbered 4, after V lost 5 bases and J lost 6 bases. In germline, CDR1 is SGHVS, CDR2 FQNEAQ. Looking up the rest from reference TRBV7-8 and TRBJ1-5 gives the full variable domain: GAGVSQSPRYKVAKRGQDVALRCDPISGHVSLFWYQQALGQGPEFLTYFQNEAQLDKSGLPSDRFFAERPEGSVSTLKIQRTQQEDSAVYLCASSRQGAQPQHFGDGTRLSIL.

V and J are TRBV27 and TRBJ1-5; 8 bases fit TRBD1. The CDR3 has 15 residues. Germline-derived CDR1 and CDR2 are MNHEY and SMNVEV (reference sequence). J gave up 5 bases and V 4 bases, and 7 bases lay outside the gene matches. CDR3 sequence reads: CASSSPRTGYQPQHF. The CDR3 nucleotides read TGTGCCAGCAGTTCCCCCCGGACAGGGTATCAGCCCCAGCATTTT.